This TCR beta chain derives from a study of blood T cell repertoires in COVID-19. Clones were sequenced by immunoSEQ multiplex PCR, and TCRdb holds only the in-frame ones, with some missing. Of roughly 200,000 clones in the sample, 88% were seen once. The germline V gene encodes CDR1 MNHEY and CDR2 SVGAGI. The J segment lost 5 bases and the V segment lost 7 bases, leaving 6 bases of the junction unmatched. The CDR3 has 14 amino acids. This TCR derives from a woman younger than 45 with acute or convalescent COVID-19. The chain links TRBV6-5 to TRBJ2-7; 12 bases are shared with TRBD2. The specimen was peripheral blood. CDR3 nucleotide sequence: TGTGCCAGCAAACCGGGACTAGCGGGCAACGAGCAGTACTTC. This gives the protein CASKPGLAGNEQYF.